The 9 T cell receptor beta chains in this list originate from one sample, sequenced in a study of blood T cells in healthy people across ages. Sample-barcoded 5' priming and a J-beta primer mix drove a second PCR of about 6 to 12 cycles. TCRdb re-called the 5' RACE reads with MiXCR, one entry per CDR3 protein. The sample consists of 780,000 or so distinct CDR3 sequences, more than 20% of them appearing once. Another study also made use of these data, one on T cells of mothers and their children.

The sample taken for sequencing was blood. Receptors originate from a boy aged 10-17 years in good health.

The chain uses TRBV6-5 and TRBJ2-5; 8 nucleotides align to TRBD2. The CDR3 contains 13 residues. Germline lookup yields CDR1 MNHEY and CDR2 SVGAGI. J lost 5 bases, V lost 5 bases, and 4 bases had no gene match. This chain's CDR3 is CASSTGGGETQYF. CDR3 sequence (DNA): TGTGCCAGCAGTACTGGCGGGGGGGAGACCCAGTACTTC.

This clonotype turned up a few times. The V gene is TRBV15, the J gene TRBJ1-4; the D gene is possibly TRBD1 (6 bases). V dropped 5 bases and J dropped 7 bases, with 20 bases sitting between them. This CDR3 has 16 residues. CDR1 and CDR2 (germline): LNHNV, YYDKDF (reference sequence). The CDR3 spells CATSATGGAGGEKLFF. DNA of the CDR3: TGTGCCACCAGCGCGACCGGGGGGGCAGGCGGTGAAAAACTGTTTTTT.

V usage is TRBV4-1 and J usage is TRBJ2-5; D assignment may be TRBD1 or TRBD2 (5 bases each). Germline V lookup: CDR1 MGHRA, CDR2 YSYEKL. V was shortened by 0 bases and J by 13 bases, with 12 bases between the two germline ends. This CDR3 has 12 residues. The CDR3 DNA reads as TGCGCCAGCAGCCAAGACGGGGCTATACGGTACTTC. Encoded protein: CASSQDGAIRYF.

CDR3 residues: CASSAVRSGGGYTF. CDR3 DNA: TGTGCCAGCAGCGCCGTACGGTCAGGGGGAGGCTACACCTTC. V is TRBV9 and J is TRBJ1-2; 7 positions agree with TRBD1. The trim removed 3 bases at V and 8 bases at J, leaving 10 bases unmatched. The CDR3 is 14 residues long. Germline CDR1 reads SGDLS; CDR2 reads YYNGEE. The variable domain in full, completed from reference TRBV9 and TRBJ1-2, reads DSGVTQTPKHLITATGQRVTLRCSPRSGDLSVYWYQQSLDQGLQFLIQYYNGEERAKGNILERFSAQQFPDLHSELNLSSLELGDSALYFCASSAVRSGGGYTFGSGTRLTVV.

This clonotype appeared a few times. The chain joins TRBV12-3 or TRBV12-4 to TRBJ2-2; D may correspond to TRBD1 or TRBD2 (5 bases each). Deletions cut 3 bases from V and 6 bases from J, with 8 bases between. The CDR3 is made up of 13 amino acids. DNA of the CDR3: TGTGCCAGCAGTTTGGGGGATCCCGGGGAGCTGTTTTTT. It is translated as CASSLGDPGELFF.

This clonotype showed up just a few times. A read error is likely, as this CDR3 ends without the conserved phenylalanine or tryptophan. This chain links TRBV16 with TRBJ2-7; D is possibly TRBD2 (5 bases). Germline CDR1 reads KGHSY; CDR2 reads FQNENV. This CDR3 has 13 residues. Trimming stripped 2 bases from V and 6 bases from J, with 11 bases between. The CDR3 sequence: CASSQATTGEQYL. As DNA, the CDR3 is TGTGCCAGCAGCCAAGCGACTACGGGCGAGCAGTACCTC.

This clonotype turned up a few times. The chain carries TRBV5-1 and TRBJ2-1, with D perhaps TRBD2 (6 bases). Germline CDR1 is SGHRS and CDR2 is YFSETQ. Trimming stripped 3 bases from V and 0 bases from J, with 10 bases between. This CDR3 is built from 15 residues. CDR3 region: CASSYTGDSYNEQFF. The CDR3 bases are TGCGCCAGCAGCTATACGGGAGACTCCTACAATGAGCAGTTCTTC.

The genes are TRBV5-5 and TRBJ2-1, with TRBD1 matching 9 bases. CDR1 and CDR2 (germline): SGHKS, YYEKEE (reference sequence). This CDR3 has 15 residues. Trimming cost V 5 bases and J 6 bases; bases outside gene matches: 9. CDR3 DNA sequence: TGTGCCAGCAGACTAGGGACAGGGATTTTCAATGAGCAGTTCTTC. Translation: CASRLGTGIFNEQFF.

CDR3 region: CASSVGQGADTQYF. The CDR3 nucleotides are TGTGCCAGCAGCGTAGGGCAGGGGGCAGATACGCAGTATTTT. This chain connects TRBV9 to TRBJ2-3; 7 bases match TRBD1. Per germline, CDR1 SGDLS and CDR2 YYNGEE. The CDR3 has 14 residues. The trim removed 0 bases at V and 4 bases at J, leaving 2 bases unmatched.